This TCR beta chain is from a study of blood T cell repertoires in COVID-19. Study summary: The origin of the acute and convalescent COVID-19 samples was the United States, Italy and Spain. PBMCs, B-cell-depleted T cells, or T cells provided the cDNA or gDNA that made up the material.

This clone was recorded only once. Trimming removed 2 bases from V and 5 bases from J; junction bases left unmatched: 5. The CDR3 consists of 16 residues. Per germline, CDR1 SGHRS and CDR2 YFSETQ. Original handling: It was from reference gene primer amplification that nucleated cell counts were estimated. The data were produced by immunoSEQ multiplex PCR, yet TCRdb's version contains in-frame clones alone and is incomplete. V and J calls plus clone size are reproduced from that table; the DNA served to infer D and trimming. Of 50,000 to 75,000 clones listed, about 77% were seen once; the top ten hold about 20%.

This rearrangement joins TRBV5-1 to TRBJ2-3, with TRBD2 identical over 13 bases. The TCR sequence derives from a man at least 80 years old with active or convalescent COVID-19. The sequenced sample was peripheral blood. The CDR3 loop reads CASSFGLAGVRDTQYF. Here the CDR3 DNA reads TGCGCCAGCAGCTTCGGACTAGCGGGAGTAAGAGATACGCAGTATTTT.